This is a list of T cell receptor beta chains from one sample in a study of blood T cells in healthy people across ages. Via MiXCR, TCRdb re-called the 5' RACE reads, giving one row per CDR3 protein. The sample consists of hundreds of thousands of distinct CDR3 sequences, roughly 64% of them appearing once. Material: blood. The origin of the receptors is a man aged 25 to 40 in good health. Both conserved end residues are part of each CDR3. The D gene is left open where the match is weak. The size field is filled for only some rows; it gives once, few, many or a size class.

TRBJ2-2 | NA | TRBV20-1 | NA | CSARDYRENTGELFF | TGCAGTGCTAGAGATTATAGGGAGAACACCGGGGAGCTGTTTTTT
TRBJ1-2 | NA | TRBV4-2 | NA | CASSPRRVRYGYTF | TGTGCCAGCAGCCCCAGGAGAGTTAGATATGGCTACACCTTC
TRBJ2-1 | TRBD2 | TRBV29-1 | NA | CSPLLADRYNEQFF | TGCAGTCCACTCCTAGCGGATAGATACAATGAGCAGTTCTTC
TRBJ1-2 | NA | TRBV6-5 | NA | CASALEETVGGYTF | TGTGCCAGCGCTTTAGAGGAGACAGTGGGTGGCTACACCTTC
TRBJ2-7 | TRBD2 | TRBV6-1 | NA | CASSEALNGGTYEQYF | TGTGCCAGCAGTGAAGCGCTGAACGGGGGGACTTACGAGCAGTACTTC
TRBJ2-7 | TRBD1 | TRBV16 | NA | CASSQSYRGYEQYF | TGTGCCAGCAGCCAATCGTACAGGGGCTACGAGCAGTACTTC
TRBJ2-5 | NA | TRBV11-2 | NA | CASSSPDRRETQYF | TGTGCCAGCAGCTCCCCTGACCGGAGGGAGACCCAGTACTTC
TRBJ2-7 | NA | TRBV15 | NA | CATSREDRSYEQYF | TGTGCCACCAGCAGAGAGGACAGATCCTACGAGCAGTACTTC
TRBJ2-7 | NA | TRBV9 | NA | CASSVVAGLTNEQYF | TGTGCCAGCAGCGTAGTAGCAGGTTTGACCAATGAGCAGTACTTC
TRBJ2-3 | NA | TRBV7-9 | NA | CASRQSKTETQYF | TGTGCCAGCAGACAGAGTAAAACAGAAACGCAGTATTTT
TRBJ2-5 | TRBD2 | TRBV29-1 | few | CSVDRAGGQETQYF | TGCAGCGTTGATAGGGCGGGGGGCCAAGAGACCCAGTACTTC
TRBJ2-3 | TRBD2 | TRBV6-6 | NA | CATALAGGPGRDTQYF | TGTGCCACGGCACTAGCGGGAGGGCCGGGGAGAGATACGCAGTATTTT
TRBJ2-1 | NA | TRBV9 | NA | CASSADRSNSHEQFF | TGTGCCAGCAGCGCCGACAGGTCCAATAGCCATGAGCAGTTCTTC
TRBJ2-7 | TRBD1 | TRBV5-1 | NA | CASSLRTGHYEQYF | TGCGCCAGCAGCTTACGGACAGGTCACTACGAGCAGTACTTC
TRBJ2-7 | NA | TRBV4-3 | NA | CASSQEGAGDLVYEQYF | TGCGCCAGCAGCCAAGAAGGGGCCGGGGACTTGGTTTACGAGCAGTACTTC
TRBJ2-2 | TRBD2 | TRBV11-3 | NA | CASSLVAGAGELFF | TGTGCCAGCAGCTTAGTCGCGGGAGCCGGGGAGCTGTTTTTT
TRBJ1-2 | NA | TRBV20-1 | NA | CSAIPTEAYGYTF | TGCAGTGCTATACCGACCGAAGCCTATGGCTACACCTTC
TRBJ2-1 | TRBD2 | TRBV12-3/TRBV12-4 | NA | CASSLRGWGGGSSYNEQFF | TGTGCCAGCAGTTTACGGGGATGGGGCGGGGGGAGCTCCTACAATGAGCAGTTCTTC
TRBJ2-7 | NA | TRBV6-6 | NA | CASSMDRETQYF | TGTGCCAGCAGTATGGATCGGGAAACCCAGTACTTC
TRBJ1-2 | NA | TRBV7-2 | NA | CASSIRKGTNYGYTF | TGTGCCAGCAGCATAAGAAAGGGAACTAACTATGGCTACACCTTC
TRBJ2-3 | TRBD2 | TRBV5-1 | few | CASSLASGSLTDTQYF | TGCGCCAGCAGCTTGGCTAGCGGGAGCCTCACAGATACGCAGTATTTT
TRBJ2-5 | TRBD1 | TRBV4-3 | NA | CASSQQGGQGAETQYF | TGCGCCAGCAGCCAACAGGGTGGACAGGGGGCCGAGACCCAGTACTTC
TRBJ1-5 | NA | TRBV3-1 | NA | CASSQVAGTNQPQHF | TGTGCCAGCAGCCAAGTAGCAGGGACGAATCAGCCCCAGCATTTT
TRBJ1-2 | TRBD1 | TRBV20-1 | few | CSARPPGQQTYGYTF | TGCAGTGCTAGGCCCCCGGGACAGCAAACCTATGGCTACACCTTC
TRBJ2-3 | NA | TRBV2 | few | CASGGQSLSTDTQYF | TGTGCCAGCGGCGGACAGTCCCTTAGCACAGATACGCAGTATTTT
TRBJ2-3 | NA | TRBV9 | NA | CASSVASWDTQYF | TGTGCCAGCAGCGTAGCCAGTTGGGATACGCAGTATTTT
TRBJ2-7 | NA | TRBV29-1 | few | CSVEGRDPYEQYF | TGCAGCGTTGAAGGCAGGGATCCCTACGAGCAGTACTTC
TRBJ2-1 | TRBD2 | TRBV29-1 | once | CSVEASGRREQFF | TGCAGCGTTGAAGCTAGCGGGAGACGTGAGCAGTTCTTC
TRBJ1-1 | TRBD1 | TRBV29-1 | few | CSAQQGGNTEAFF | TGCAGCGCCCAACAGGGGGGAAACACTGAAGCTTTCTTT
TRBJ1-2 | NA | TRBV5-1 | few | CASSFTSGGSGTYGYTF | TGCGCCAGCAGCTTTACCTCCGGGGGTTCTGGGACCTATGGCTACACCTTC
TRBJ2-7 | NA | TRBV6-2/TRBV6-3 | NA | CASSYSPFGSAAYEQYF | TGTGCCAGCAGTTATTCCCCGTTTGGCAGCGCAGCCTACGAGCAGTACTTC
TRBJ2-5 | TRBD2 | TRBV5-1 | few | CASSVTAGAETQYF | TGCGCCAGCAGCGTGACAGCGGGGGCAGAGACCCAGTACTTC
TRBJ1-6 | NA | TRBV10-3 | NA | CAISESETSYNSPLHF | TGTGCCATCAGTGAGTCAGAGACATCTTATAATTCACCCCTCCACTTT
TRBJ2-1 | TRBD2 | TRBV4-2 | NA | CASSQVGSGELNEQFF | TGTGCCAGCAGCCAAGTTGGCAGCGGGGAGCTCAATGAGCAGTTCTTC
TRBJ1-1 | TRBD1 | TRBV27 | NA | CASSSTDRGDTEAFF | TGTGCCAGCAGTTCCACAGACAGGGGGGACACTGAAGCTTTCTTT
TRBJ2-6 | NA | TRBV27 | NA | CASSPSGVSGANVLTF | TGTGCCAGCAGCCCGAGTGGGGTCTCTGGGGCCAACGTCCTGACTTTC
TRBJ2-1 | NA | TRBV7-2 | NA | CASSSSPFSYNEQFF | TGTGCCAGCAGCTCTAGCCCCTTCTCCTACAATGAGCAGTTCTTC
TRBJ2-1 | TRBD1 | TRBV7-2 | few | CASSLVGSGQGNNEQFF | TGTGCCAGCAGCTTAGTAGGTAGCGGACAGGGTAACAATGAGCAGTTCTTC
TRBJ2-5 | NA | TRBV29-1 | NA | CSVVGGGARETQYF | TGCAGCGTTGTGGGAGGGGGGGCTAGGGAGACCCAGTACTTC
TRBJ2-7 | TRBD2 | TRBV29-1 | few | CSVGLAEILHEQYF | TGCAGCGTTGGACTAGCGGAGATTCTCCACGAGCAGTACTTC
TRBJ1-1 | NA | TRBV7-2 | few | CASSLKGDISTEAFF | TGTGCCAGCAGCTTAAAGGGGGACATTTCCACTGAAGCTTTCTTT
TRBJ1-1 | NA | TRBV7-2 | NA | CASSSHPLGPEAFF | TGTGCCAGCAGCTCACACCCCCTCGGCCCTGAAGCTTTCTTT
TRBJ2-5 | TRBD1 | TRBV20-1 | NA | CSASRTGKETQYF | TGCAGTGCTAGTAGGACAGGGAAAGAGACCCAGTACTTC
TRBJ1-3 | NA | TRBV20-1 | NA | CSASLLQGRDTIYF | TGCAGTGCTAGTCTCCTACAGGGTCGAGACACCATATATTTT
TRBJ2-1 | NA | TRBV15 | NA | CATTAGDEENEQFF | TGTGCCACCACAGCAGGGGATGAGGAAAATGAGCAGTTCTTC